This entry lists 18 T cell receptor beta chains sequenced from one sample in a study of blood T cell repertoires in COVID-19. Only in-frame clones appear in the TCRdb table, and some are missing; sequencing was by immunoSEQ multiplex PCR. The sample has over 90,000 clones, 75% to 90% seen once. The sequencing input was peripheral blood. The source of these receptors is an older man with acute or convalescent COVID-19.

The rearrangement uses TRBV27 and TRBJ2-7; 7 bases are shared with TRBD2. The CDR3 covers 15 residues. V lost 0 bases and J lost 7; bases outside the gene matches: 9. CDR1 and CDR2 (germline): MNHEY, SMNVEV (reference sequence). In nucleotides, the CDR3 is TGTGCCAGCAGTTTATCGGTGGGAGGGCCGGGTGAGCAGTACTTC. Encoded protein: CASSLSVGGPGEQYF.

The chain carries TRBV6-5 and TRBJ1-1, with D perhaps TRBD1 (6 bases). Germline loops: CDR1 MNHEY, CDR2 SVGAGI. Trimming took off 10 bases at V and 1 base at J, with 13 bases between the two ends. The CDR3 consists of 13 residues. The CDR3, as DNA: TGTGCCACCCTGACAGGAGGGAACACTGAAGCTTTCTTT. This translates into CATLTGGNTEAFF.

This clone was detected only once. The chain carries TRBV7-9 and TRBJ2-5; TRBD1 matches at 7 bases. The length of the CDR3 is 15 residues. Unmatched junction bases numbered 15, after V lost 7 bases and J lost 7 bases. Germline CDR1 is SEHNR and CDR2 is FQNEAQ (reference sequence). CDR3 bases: TGTGCCAGCAACAGGGACAGTGGGGGATCGGGGACCCAGTACTTC. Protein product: CASNRDSGGSGTQYF.

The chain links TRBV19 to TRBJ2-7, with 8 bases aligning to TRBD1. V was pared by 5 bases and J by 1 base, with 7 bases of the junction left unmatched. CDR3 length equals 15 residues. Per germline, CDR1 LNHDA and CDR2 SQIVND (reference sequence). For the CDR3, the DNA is TGTGCCAGTAGTCCCCCGGACAGGGATTCCTACGAGCAGTACTTC. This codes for CASSPPDRDSYEQYF.

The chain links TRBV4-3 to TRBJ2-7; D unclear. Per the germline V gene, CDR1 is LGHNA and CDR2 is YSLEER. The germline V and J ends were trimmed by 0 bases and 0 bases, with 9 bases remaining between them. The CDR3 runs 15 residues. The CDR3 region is CASSQEITDSYEQYF. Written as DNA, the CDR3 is TGCGCCAGCAGCCAAGAGATAACAGACTCCTACGAGCAGTACTTC.

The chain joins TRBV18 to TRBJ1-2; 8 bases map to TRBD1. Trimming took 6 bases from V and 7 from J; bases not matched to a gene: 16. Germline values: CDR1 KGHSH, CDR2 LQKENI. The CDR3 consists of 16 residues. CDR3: CASSPPGGEGQGGYTF. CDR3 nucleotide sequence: TGTGCCAGCTCCCCTCCGGGCGGGGAAGGACAGGGTGGCTACACCTTC.

The chain's CDR3 is CASRGTATNEKLFF. The CDR3 nucleotides read TGTGCCAGCAGAGGGACAGCAACTAATGAAAAACTGTTTTTT. V and J are TRBV6-5 and TRBJ1-4; 7 positions agree with TRBD1. Germline trimming cut 6 bases from V and 0 bases from J; bases unmatched to any gene: 1. The CDR3 loop spans 14 amino acids. In germline, CDR1 is MNHEY, CDR2 SVGAGI.

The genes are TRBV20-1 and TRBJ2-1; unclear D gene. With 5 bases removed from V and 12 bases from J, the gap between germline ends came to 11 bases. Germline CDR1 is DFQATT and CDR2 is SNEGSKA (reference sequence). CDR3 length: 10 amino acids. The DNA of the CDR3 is TGCAGTGCTGTCGTTATAGTGCAGTTCTTC. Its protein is CSAVVIVQFF.

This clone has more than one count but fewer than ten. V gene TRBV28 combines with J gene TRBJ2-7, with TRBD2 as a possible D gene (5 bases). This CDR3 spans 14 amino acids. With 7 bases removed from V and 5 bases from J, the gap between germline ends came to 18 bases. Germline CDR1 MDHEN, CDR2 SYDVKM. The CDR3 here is CASINSGARNEQYF. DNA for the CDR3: TGTGCCAGCATCAACAGCGGTGCAAGGAACGAGCAGTACTTC.

The CDR3 loop is CASSPGQGAQPQHF. The CDR3 DNA reads TGTGCCAGCAGCCCCGGACAGGGGGCTCAGCCCCAGCATTTT. J is TRBJ1-5 and V is TRBV5-8, with 11 positions matching TRBD1. Trimming at V came to 4 bases and at J to 6 bases, leaving 3 bases not matched to a gene. The CDR3 is made up of 14 amino acids. The germline CDR1 and CDR2 sequences are SGHTS and YDEGEE.

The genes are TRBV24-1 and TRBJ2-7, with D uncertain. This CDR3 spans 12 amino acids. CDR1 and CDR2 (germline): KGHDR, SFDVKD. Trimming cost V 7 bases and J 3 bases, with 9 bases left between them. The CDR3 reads CATSAHGYEQYF. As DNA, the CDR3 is TGTGCCACCAGCGCCCACGGCTACGAGCAGTACTTC.

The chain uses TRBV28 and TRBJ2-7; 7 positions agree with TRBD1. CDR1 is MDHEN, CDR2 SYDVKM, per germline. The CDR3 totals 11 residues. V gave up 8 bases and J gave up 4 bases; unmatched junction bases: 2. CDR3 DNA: TGTGCCAGCGGGGGACAGTACGAGCAGTACTTC. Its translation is CASGGQYEQYF. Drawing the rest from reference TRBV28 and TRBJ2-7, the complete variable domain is DVKVTQSSRYLVKRTGEKVFLECVQDMDHENMFWYRQDPGLGLRLIYFSYDVKMKEKGDIPEGYSVSREKKERFSLILESASTNQTSMYLCASGGQYEQYFGPGTRLTVT.

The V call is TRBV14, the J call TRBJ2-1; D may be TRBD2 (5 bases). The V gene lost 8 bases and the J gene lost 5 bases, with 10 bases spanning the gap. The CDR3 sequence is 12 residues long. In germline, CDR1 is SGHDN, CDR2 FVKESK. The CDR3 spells CASSPSHNEQFF. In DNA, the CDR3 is TGTGCCAGCTCTCCTAGCCACAATGAGCAGTTCTTC.

The CDR3 region has the DNA TGTGCCAGCTCACCGGCGGAAAATCAGCCCCAGCATTTT. This encodes CASSPAENQPQHF. The rearrangement links TRBV18 to TRBJ1-5, with D unclear. Germline V gene sequence: CDR1 KGHSH, CDR2 LQKENI. V was pared by 3 bases and J by 4 bases, with 7 bases between. This CDR3 comprises 13 residues.

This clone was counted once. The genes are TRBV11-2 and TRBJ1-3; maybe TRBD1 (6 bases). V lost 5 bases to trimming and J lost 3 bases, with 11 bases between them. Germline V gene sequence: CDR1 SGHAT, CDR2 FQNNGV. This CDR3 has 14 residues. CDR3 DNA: TGTGCCAGCAGCCCGGTAGGGGGTGGAAACACCATATATTTT. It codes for CASSPVGGGNTIYF.

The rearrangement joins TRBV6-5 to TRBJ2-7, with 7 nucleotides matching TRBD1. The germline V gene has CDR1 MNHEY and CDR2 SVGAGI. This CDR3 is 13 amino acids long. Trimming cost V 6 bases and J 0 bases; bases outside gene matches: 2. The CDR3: CASRGDSSYEQYF. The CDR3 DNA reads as TGTGCCAGCAGGGGGGACAGCTCCTACGAGCAGTACTTC.

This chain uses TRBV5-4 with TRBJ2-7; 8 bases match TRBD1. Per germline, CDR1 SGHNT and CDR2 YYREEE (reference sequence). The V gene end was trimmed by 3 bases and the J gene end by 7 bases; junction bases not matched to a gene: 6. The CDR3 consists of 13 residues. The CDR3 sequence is CASSSDRVGEQYF. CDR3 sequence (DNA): TGTGCCAGCAGCTCGGACAGGGTAGGAGAGCAGTACTTC.

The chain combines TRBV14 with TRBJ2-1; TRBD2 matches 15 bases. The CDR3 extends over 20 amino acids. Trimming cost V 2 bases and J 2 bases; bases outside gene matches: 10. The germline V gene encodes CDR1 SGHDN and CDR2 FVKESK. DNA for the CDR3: TGTGCCAGCAGCCAACGGGCTGGACTAGCGGGAGGGCCGGCCTACAATGAGCAGTTCTTC. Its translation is CASSQRAGLAGGPAYNEQFF.